Only a few counts were recorded for the clone carrying this T cell receptor beta chain. Its antigen is not known. The entry originates in a study of CD8 T cells in ankylosing spondylitis. Study-wide points: The study looked at matched synovial fluid samples from ankylosing spondylitis patients. Disease-linked clones were reported to be significantly enriched there. Apparently characteristic of ankylosing spondylitis blood was a TCR beta motif (eight highly homologous variants). Certain motif variants had earlier appeared in reactive arthritis synovial fluid and blood.

The ends lost 5 bases at V and 7 bases at J; junction bases unmatched: 8. From germline, CDR1 is SGHTA and CDR2 FQGNSA. CDR3 length equals 14 residues. In TCRdb, the 5' RACE reads were re-called with MiXCR into one record per CDR3 protein. This sample has 450,000 to 550,000 distinct CDR3 sequences; approximately 5% occur once, and the top ten carry around 3.5%. This TCR was sampled from a male donor with ankylosing spondylitis. This rearrangement joins TRBV7-2 to TRBJ2-3; the match to TRBD1 covers 8 bases. The sample comprised blood, either unsorted or a sorted T cell fraction (not recorded which). CDR3 amino acids: CASSQGAGLNTQYF. The CDR3 DNA reads as TGTGCCAGCAGCCAGGGGGCGGGGCTTAATACGCAGTATTTT.